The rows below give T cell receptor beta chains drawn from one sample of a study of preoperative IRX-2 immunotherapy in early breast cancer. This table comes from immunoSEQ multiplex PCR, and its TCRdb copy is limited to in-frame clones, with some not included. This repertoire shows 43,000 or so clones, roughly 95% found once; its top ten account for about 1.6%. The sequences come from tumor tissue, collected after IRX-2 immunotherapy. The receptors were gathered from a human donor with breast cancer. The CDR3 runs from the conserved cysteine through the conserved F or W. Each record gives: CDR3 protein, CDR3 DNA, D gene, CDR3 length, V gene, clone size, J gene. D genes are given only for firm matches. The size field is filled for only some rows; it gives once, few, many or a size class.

CASSPEGLGYGYTF,TGCGCCAGCAGCCCGGAGGGGCTCGGGTATGGCTACACCTTC,-,14,TRBV5-1,-,TRBJ1-2
CASSQLAGGTRTGELFF,TGTGCCAGCAGTCAACTAGCGGGGGGGACCCGCACCGGGGAGCTGTTTTTT,TRBD2,17,TRBV7-6,-,TRBJ2-2
CASRFGGGSGRPTGSYNEQFF,-,-,21,TRBV12-2,-,TRBJ2-1
CASSLWDRVAPAYEQYF,TGTGCCAGCAGCTTATGGGACAGGGTCGCTCCAGCCTACGAGCAGTACTTC,TRBD1,17,TRBV13,-,TRBJ2-7
CASSLDGPLTGELFF,TGCGCCAGCAGCTTGGATGGACCCCTCACCGGGGAGCTGTTTTTT,-,15,TRBV5-1,-,TRBJ2-2
CASRGTEYNEQFF,TGTGCCAGTAGGGGGACAGAATACAATGAGCAGTTCTTC,TRBD1,13,TRBV7-6,-,TRBJ2-1
CASSEARLTLFYGYTF,TGTGCCAGCAGTGAAGCGCGGCTTACTTTGTTCTATGGCTACACCTTC,-,16,TRBV2,-,TRBJ1-2
CASSLGGLSTDTQYF,TGTGCCAGCAGCTTGGGTGGACTGAGCACAGATACGCAGTATTTT,-,15,TRBV5-6,-,TRBJ2-3
CASSPIRGGPGGYTF,TGTGCCAGCAGTCCAATCCGAGGGGGGCCGGGTGGCTACACCTTC,-,15,TRBV11-3,-,TRBJ1-2
CASSPQGGGTEAFF,TGTGCCAGCAGCCCACAGGGCGGCGGCACTGAAGCTTTCTTT,-,14,TRBV6-6,-,TRBJ1-1
CASSFWRTPPHEQYF,TGTGCCAGCAGCTTTTGGCGGACGCCTCCCCACGAGCAGTACTTC,-,15,TRBV7-9,-,TRBJ2-7
CASSFDRLGGYTF,TGTGCCAGCAGCTTCGACCGTTTAGGTGGCTACACCTTC,-,13,TRBV5-4,-,TRBJ1-2
CASSSGAWGTEAFF,TGTGCCAGCAGTTCTGGGGCCTGGGGTACTGAAGCTTTCTTT,-,14,TRBV27,-,TRBJ1-1
CASSTSGGALVETQYF,TGTGCCAGCAGCACTAGCGGGGGGGCCCTAGTGGAGACCCAGTACTTC,TRBD2,16,TRBV5-4,-,TRBJ2-5
CAITPQTGTGAPEAFF,TGTGCCATCACGCCCCAGACCGGGACAGGGGCCCCTGAAGCTTTCTTT,TRBD1,16,TRBV10-3,-,TRBJ1-1
CASRARGLATNYGYTF,TGTGCCAGCAGGGCCAGGGGGTTAGCTACTAACTATGGCTACACCTTC,TRBD1,16,TRBV28,-,TRBJ1-2
CASSEYRVGTDTQYF,TGTGCCAGCAGTGAATACAGGGTCGGCACAGATACGCAGTATTTT,-,15,TRBV6-1,-,TRBJ2-3
CASSLQGRYSNQPQHF,TGTGCCAGCAGCTTACAGGGGCGATATAGCAATCAGCCCCAGCATTTT,-,16,TRBV7-2,-,TRBJ1-5
CASSLTSSLGQGAEGYTF,TGTGCCAGCAGCTTAACGTCTTCACTCGGGCAGGGCGCAGAGGGCTACACCTTC,-,18,TRBV7-3,-,TRBJ1-2
CAIRAQGGNQPQHF,TGTGCCATCAGGGCACAGGGGGGCAATCAGCCCCAGCATTTT,TRBD1,14,TRBV10-3,-,TRBJ1-5
CASSQDKSGRYEQYF,TGCGCCAGCAGCCAAGATAAGAGTGGGAGATACGAGCAGTACTTC,-,15,TRBV4-1,-,TRBJ2-7
CASHLVTADFTLHF,TGTGCCAGCCACCTGGTGACGGCAGACTTCACCCTCCACTTT,-,14,TRBV7-9,-,TRBJ1-6
CASSADLKPYEQYF,TGTGCCAGCAGTGCGGACCTAAAGCCCTACGAGCAGTACTTC,-,14,TRBV27,-,TRBJ2-7
CASIGGAGHYNEQFF,TGTGCCAGTATAGGAGGAGCGGGCCATTACAATGAGCAGTTCTTC,-,15,TRBV19,once,TRBJ2-1
CASSLQTGGGTEAFF,TGTGCCAGCAGCCTCCAGACAGGGGGGGGCACTGAAGCTTTCTTT,TRBD1,15,TRBV28,-,TRBJ1-1
CASSQRQNTGELFF,TGTGCCAGCAGCCAGAGACAGAACACCGGGGAGCTGTTTTTT,-,14,TRBV7-9,once,TRBJ2-2
CASSFLRDSQFF,TGTGCCAGCAGCTTTTTACGGGACTCTCAGTTCTTC,-,12,TRBV7-6,-,TRBJ2-1
CAISGKGTGNTGELFF,TGTGCCATCAGTGGAAAAGGGACCGGGAACACCGGGGAGCTGTTTTTT,-,16,TRBV10-3,once,TRBJ2-2
CASSYSWVADHLEQYF,TGTGCCAGCAGTTACTCGTGGGTAGCGGACCATCTGGAGCAGTACTTC,-,16,TRBV6-5,-,TRBJ2-7
CASSVEAHRGGAEQFF,TGTGCCAGCAGCGTAGAAGCCCACCGGGGGGGGGCTGAGCAGTTCTTC,TRBD2,16,TRBV9,-,TRBJ2-1
CASSRPGLEETQYF,TGTGCCAGCAGCCGACCGGGACTAGAAGAGACCCAGTACTTC,TRBD2,14,TRBV5-6,-,TRBJ2-5
CAPRAWRYQPQHF,TGTGCCCCAAGGGCGTGGCGGTATCAGCCCCAGCATTTT,-,13,TRBV2,-,TRBJ1-5
CASSFRGSDTQYF,TGTGCCAGCAGTTTCAGGGGATCGGATACGCAGTATTTT,-,13,TRBV28,-,TRBJ2-3
CASSYGGTEAFF,TGTGCCAGCAGCTACGGTGGGACTGAAGCTTTCTTT,-,12,TRBV5-5,-,TRBJ1-1
CASRIGPGYGYTF,TGTGCCAGCAGAATAGGCCCTGGCTATGGCTACACCTTC,-,13,TRBV28,-,TRBJ1-2
CASNRISSGNTIYF,TGTGCCAGCAACAGGATCAGCTCTGGAAACACCATATATTTT,-,14,TRBV28,once,TRBJ1-3
CASSNPGADTQYF,TGCGCCAGCAGCAATCCGGGCGCGGATACGCAGTATTTT,-,13,TRBV5-1,-,TRBJ2-3
CASSPGTSNTGELFF,TGTGCCAGCAGCCCCGGGACAAGCAACACCGGGGAGCTGTTTTTT,-,15,TRBV6-1,-,TRBJ2-2
CASSEGKAYEQYF,TGTGCCAGCAGTGAGGGCAAGGCCTACGAGCAGTACTTC,-,13,TRBV2,-,TRBJ2-7
CASSPDTYTDTQYF,TGTGCCAGCAGCCCGGACACCTACACAGATACGCAGTATTTT,-,14,TRBV7-2,-,TRBJ2-3
CASTTRDRNNEQFF,TGCGCCAGCACCACTCGGGACAGAAACAATGAGCAGTTCTTC,TRBD1,14,TRBV5-1,once,TRBJ2-1
CASSLRGYLAETQYF,TGTGCCAGCAGCTTAAGGGGCTATCTGGCCGAGACCCAGTACTTC,-,15,TRBV7-2,-,TRBJ2-5
CASSDMARLAYEQYF,TGTGCCAGCAGTGATATGGCCCGTCTGGCCTACGAGCAGTACTTC,-,15,TRBV2,-,TRBJ2-7
CATSRGDGANEKLFF,TGTGCCACCAGCAGAGGTGACGGCGCTAATGAAAAACTGTTTTTT,-,15,TRBV15,-,TRBJ1-4
CASSYRQGRGDTQYF,TGTGCCAGCAGTTACCGACAGGGGCGGGGAGATACGCAGTATTTT,TRBD1,15,TRBV6-5,once,TRBJ2-3
CASSSQGASYEQYF,TGTGCCAGCTCATCACAGGGGGCCTCCTACGAGCAGTACTTC,TRBD1,14,TRBV18,-,TRBJ2-7
CASSPADGLNTEAFF,TGCGCCAGCAGCCCAGCTGATGGGTTGAACACTGAAGCTTTCTTT,-,15,TRBV4-3,-,TRBJ1-1